One and the same sample provided the 2 T cell receptor beta chains below, sequenced in a study of blood T cells in healthy people across ages. PCR was performed a second time for about 7 to 12 cycles using a sample-barcoded 5' primer and a J-beta primer mix. Via MiXCR, TCRdb re-called the 5' RACE reads, giving one row per CDR3 protein. Of about 640,000 distinct CDR3 sequences in the sample, about 28% were seen once. The sequenced sample was blood. The receptors were gathered from a woman aged 80 or older in good health.

This clonotype was observed at least ten times. CDR3 DNA sequence: TGTGCCAGCAGCTTAGTAAGGGTGACAGATACGCAGTATTTT. Translated, it gives CASSLVRVTDTQYF. This chain links TRBV7-2 with TRBJ2-3; D gene uncertain. This CDR3 is 14 amino acids long. Germline V lookup: CDR1 SGHTA, CDR2 FQGNSA. The ends were cut back, 1 base at V and 3 bases at J, with 8 bases in the middle.

There are a few counts of this clonotype. V usage is TRBV5-1 and J usage is TRBJ1-1; no clear D gene. V dropped 0 bases and J dropped 0 bases, with 12 bases sitting between them. Germline lookup yields CDR1 SGHRS and CDR2 YFSETQ. There are 16 residues in the CDR3. CDR3 DNA: TGCGCCAGCAGCTTGGCTACGGGAGGGCTGAACACTGAAGCTTTCTTT. Translated, it gives CASSLATGGLNTEAFF.